Presented here are 4 T cell receptor beta chains from one specimen sequenced in a study of T cell repertoires in cytomegalovirus infection. Via MiXCR, TCRdb re-called the reads, giving one row per CDR3 protein. The repertoire includes hundreds of thousands of distinct CDR3 sequences, about 11% of them detected once, and about 9.4% sits in the top ten. Sequenced material: PBMCs. The origin of the receptors is a human donor in good health (CMV status not recorded). Some clones in this sample may be carry-over from other donors' samples.

This clonotype occurred many times. V gene TRBV7-9 combines with J gene TRBJ2-5; no firm D call. Trimming shortened V by 10 bases and J by 1 base, and 1 base separated the two germline ends. The germline gives CDR1 SEHNR, CDR2 FQNEAQ (reference sequence). The CDR3 is 9 residues long. The CDR3, as DNA: TGTGCCACCCAAGAGACCCAGTACTTC. It specifies CATQETQYF. Looking up the rest from reference TRBV7-9 and TRBJ2-5 gives the full variable domain: DTGVSQNPRHKITKRGQNVTFRCDPISEHNRLYWYRQTLGQGPEFLTYFQNEAQLEKSRLLSDRFSAERPKGSFSTLEIQRTEQGDSAMYLCATQETQYFGPGTRLLVL.

This clonotype was observed a handful of times. This sequence joins TRBV5-1 and TRBJ2-2; tentatively, D is TRBD1 (6 bases). Germline CDR1 SGHRS, CDR2 YFSETQ. V was cut by 4 bases and J by 4 bases, with 11 bases left in between. The CDR3 has 14 amino acids. The chain's CDR3 is CASSTGQFTGELFF. For the CDR3, the DNA is TGCGCCAGCAGCACTGGACAGTTCACCGGGGAGCTGTTTTTT. The full variable domain, in which reference TRBV5-1 and TRBJ2-2 provide the parts outside the CDR3, is KAGVTQTPRYLIKTRGQQVTLSCSPISGHRSVSWYQQTPGQGLQFLFEYFSETQRNKGNFPGRFSGRQFSNSRSEMNVSTLELGDSALYLCASSTGQFTGELFFGEGSRLTVL.

With respect to this clonotype: This may stem from a read error, because a much larger clone lies one nucleotide away. V gene TRBV28 combines with J gene TRBJ2-3; D call uncertain. The CDR3 loop spans 14 amino acids. CDR1 and CDR2 from the germline V gene are MDHEN and SYDVKM. CDR3 sequence: CASSLRRSTDMQYF. The DNA for the CDR3 is TGTGCCAGCAGTTTAAGACGTAGCACAGATATGCAGTATTTT.

The chain uses TRBV4-1 and TRBJ1-1; maybe TRBD1 (5 bases). With 1 base removed from V and 5 bases from J, the gap between germline ends came to 11 bases. Germline CDR1 MGHRA, CDR2 YSYEKL. This CDR3 is 14 amino acids long. The CDR3 nucleotides read TGCGCCAGCAGCCAAGCGGGGGGTCTTACTGAAGCTTTCTTT. Residues: CASSQAGGLTEAFF.